The rows below give T cell receptor beta chains drawn from one sample of a study of blood T cells in healthy people across ages. TCRdb processed the 5' RACE reads anew with MiXCR; each CDR3 protein has one entry. The table records about a million distinct CDR3 sequences, about 53% of them present only once. The sample comprised blood. The source is a woman in her sixties or seventies in good health. Both conserved end residues are trimmed from each CDR3.

J gene: TRBJ1-2; V gene: TRBV10-3; CDR3 protein: AISATGYGYT
J gene: -; V gene: TRBV5-1; CDR3 protein: ASKQQGSYYDEQF
J gene: TRBJ2-7; V gene: TRBV7-9; CDR3 protein: ASSFFPRADPYEQY
J gene: TRBJ2-3; V gene: TRBV29-1; CDR3 protein: SVLAGGPADTQY
J gene: TRBJ2-3; V gene: TRBV4-1; CDR3 protein: ASTYGDRSTDTQY
J gene: TRBJ1-6; V gene: TRBV2; CDR3 protein: ASSEKLGYNSPLH
J gene: TRBJ1-5; V gene: TRBV7-2; CDR3 protein: ASSAKSNQPQH
J gene: TRBJ2-7; V gene: TRBV7-2; CDR3 protein: ASSLLRQAEQY
J gene: TRBJ2-1; V gene: TRBV20-1; CDR3 protein: SARETSGSFNEQF
J gene: TRBJ2-5; V gene: TRBV5-1; CDR3 protein: ASSLAYGGQETQY
J gene: TRBJ1-4; V gene: TRBV19; CDR3 protein: ASSITGPGDEKLF
J gene: -; V gene: TRBV4-3; CDR3 protein: ASSQADHPQETQY
J gene: TRBJ1-6; V gene: TRBV7-9; CDR3 protein: ASSLASKTGGSPLH
J gene: TRBJ2-7; V gene: TRBV7-2; CDR3 protein: ASSSSGLFSYEQY
J gene: -; V gene: TRBV15; CDR3 protein: AAGVSAGNQETQY
J gene: TRBJ2-1; V gene: TRBV20-1; CDR3 protein: SVSSASINEQF
J gene: TRBJ1-2; V gene: TRBV20-1; CDR3 protein: SASWSGGYT
J gene: TRBJ2-7; V gene: TRBV2; CDR3 protein: ASFAFYEQY
J gene: TRBJ1-2; V gene: TRBV25-1; CDR3 protein: ASSPGTQINYGYT
J gene: TRBJ2-5; V gene: TRBV7-2; CDR3 protein: ASSPQIGTGKNNEQY
J gene: TRBJ1-6; V gene: TRBV12-3/TRBV12-4; CDR3 protein: AIRRGGPISPLH
J gene: TRBJ2-1; V gene: TRBV28; CDR3 protein: ASSFFNNEQF
J gene: TRBJ2-5; V gene: TRBV11-2; CDR3 protein: ASSKDREETQY
J gene: TRBJ2-1; V gene: TRBV6-2/TRBV6-3; CDR3 protein: ASSYGGRRF
J gene: TRBJ2-3; V gene: TRBV20-1; CDR3 protein: SATSGSGDTQY
J gene: TRBJ2-2; V gene: TRBV29-1; CDR3 protein: SVETPNTGELF
J gene: TRBJ1-2; V gene: TRBV14; CDR3 protein: ASSPNGYGYT
J gene: -; V gene: TRBV20-1; CDR3 protein: SARDHTSGSFNEQF
J gene: TRBJ2-1; V gene: TRBV7-2; CDR3 protein: ASKKGGSYNEQF
J gene: TRBJ2-3; V gene: TRBV7-2; CDR3 protein: ASSLTGPPTDTQY
J gene: TRBJ2-1; V gene: TRBV5-1; CDR3 protein: ASATSPPIYNEQF
J gene: TRBJ2-3; V gene: TRBV12-3/TRBV12-4; CDR3 protein: ASSAGDEDTQY
J gene: TRBJ1-4; V gene: TRBV2; CDR3 protein: ASNRAVTNEKLF
J gene: TRBJ2-5; V gene: TRBV24-1; CDR3 protein: ATSEVTGGETQY
J gene: -; V gene: TRBV29-1; CDR3 protein: STRSAPYEQY
J gene: TRBJ1-5; V gene: TRBV7-2; CDR3 protein: ASSFEGAINQPQH
J gene: TRBJ2-1; V gene: TRBV20-1; CDR3 protein: SARTGGNYNEQF
J gene: TRBJ2-7; V gene: TRBV6-2/TRBV6-3; CDR3 protein: ASSWGLMYEQY
J gene: TRBJ2-3; V gene: TRBV20-1; CDR3 protein: SAPRLAGPTDTQY
J gene: TRBJ1-2; V gene: TRBV5-6; CDR3 protein: ASSQGAGYYGYT
J gene: TRBJ2-1; V gene: TRBV29-1; CDR3 protein: SVARRGGNEQF
J gene: TRBJ1-4; V gene: TRBV16; CDR3 protein: ASSQSPGLEKLF
J gene: TRBJ2-7; V gene: TRBV5-6; CDR3 protein: ASSLAGHLSYEQY
J gene: TRBJ2-6; V gene: TRBV2; CDR3 protein: ASGGLAHGANVLT
J gene: TRBJ1-1; V gene: TRBV4-2; CDR3 protein: ASSQGAQTEAF
J gene: TRBJ2-7; V gene: TRBV29-1; CDR3 protein: SVVLPSYEQY
J gene: TRBJ2-4; V gene: TRBV9; CDR3 protein: ASLREGHNEQY
J gene: TRBJ2-1; V gene: TRBV7-8; CDR3 protein: ASSHFLAGAHNEQF
J gene: TRBJ2-3; V gene: TRBV6-1; CDR3 protein: ASKTSGSTDTQY
J gene: TRBJ2-5; V gene: TRBV25-1; CDR3 protein: ASSDRAPGAQY
J gene: TRBJ2-3; V gene: TRBV12-3/TRBV12-4; CDR3 protein: ASSPWTGKGDTLY
J gene: TRBJ2-7; V gene: TRBV12-3/TRBV12-4; CDR3 protein: ASSFGHRYEQY
J gene: TRBJ2-3; V gene: TRBV12-5; CDR3 protein: ASGTGQGVLYTQY